A single sample gave rise to the 21 T cell receptor beta chains below, sequenced in a study of blood T cells in healthy people across ages. With a J-beta primer mix and a sample-barcoded 5' primer, a second PCR ran about 7 to 12 cycles. A single record per CDR3 protein comes from TCRdb applying MiXCR to the 5' RACE reads. The sample shows around 1.7 million distinct CDR3 sequences, roughly 30% of them seen only once. Source material: blood. The receptors stem from a woman in her twenties or thirties in good health.

The rearrangement joins TRBV3-1 to TRBJ2-4; 9 positions agree with TRBD2. The CDR3 length is 16 residues. The germline CDR1 and CDR2 sequences are LGHDT and YNNKEL (reference sequence). V gave up 5 bases and J gave up 13 bases; unmatched junction bases: 18. The CDR3 nucleotides are TGTGCCAGCAGCTTCATTGGGACTAGCAACCTTTATGAGCAGTACTTC. Protein: CASSFIGTSNLYEQYF.

This clonotype turned up a few times. The rearrangement uses TRBV28 and TRBJ1-1, with D possibly matching TRBD1 (6 bases). CDR3 size: 14 residues. Germline assignment: CDR1 MDHEN and CDR2 SYDVKM. V was cut by 1 base and J by 9 bases, with 15 bases left in between. The CDR3 DNA reads TGTGCCAGCAGTTTATCCGACACAGGGTTACAAGCTTTCTTT. Translation: CASSLSDTGLQAFF.

This clonotype was detected only a few times. The rearrangement links TRBV6-5 to TRBJ2-1; D call uncertain. The end of the DNA fits TRBJ2-7 better, so the J call may be wrong. The CDR3 runs 16 residues. CDR1 is MNHEY and CDR2 is SVGAGI in the germline V gene. Here the CDR3 DNA reads TGTGCCAGCAGTTACTCTGGGATACCCTCCTACAATGAGCAGTACTTC. Translation gives CASSYSGIPSYNEQYF.

The sample holds a few counts of this clonotype. The chain combines TRBV7-9 with TRBJ1-5; 7 nucleotides agree with TRBD1. CDR1 SEHNR and CDR2 FQNEAQ come from the germline V gene (reference sequence). This CDR3 region has 16 residues. V lost 5 bases and J lost 9; bases outside the gene matches: 16. CDR3 sequence (DNA): TGTGCCAGCAGCGACCGGGACAGAGGCCGTTCACGGCCCCAGCATTTT. It encodes CASSDRDRGRSRPQHF. Full variable domain (rest looked up from reference TRBV7-9 and TRBJ1-5): DTGVSQNPRHKITKRGQNVTFRCDPISEHNRLYWYRQTLGQGPEFLTYFQNEAQLEKSRLLSDRFSAERPKGSFSTLEIQRTEQGDSAMYLCASSDRDRGRSRPQHFGDGTRLSIL.

The J gene is TRBJ2-5, the V gene TRBV7-2, with TRBD2 matching over 10 bases. The germline V gene has CDR1 SGHTA and CDR2 FQGNSA. This CDR3 contains 17 residues. With 5 bases clipped from V and 5 bases from J, the junction kept 14 bases outside the gene matches. DNA of the CDR3: TGTGCCAGCAGCCCATATTTGCCTAGCGGGAGCGGGGAGACCCAGTACTTC. It translates to CASSPYLPSGSGETQYF.

In the case of this clonotype: The conserved phenylalanine or tryptophan is not found at the CDR3 terminus, so this likely reflects a read error. The chain employs TRBV29-1 and TRBJ2-1; D ambiguous. Germline lookup yields CDR1 SQVTM and CDR2 ANQGSEA. V lost 8 bases, J lost 7 bases, and 21 bases lay in between. The CDR3 contains 14 residues. CDR3 protein: CSFRASGLENEQFI. CDR3 sequence (DNA): TGCAGCTTTAGGGCATCGGGCTTGGAAAATGAGCAGTTCATC.

This clonotype was observed many times. J is TRBJ1-2 and V is TRBV12-3 or TRBV12-4; no firm D call. This CDR3 spans 14 amino acids. Trimming pared 5 bases from V and 4 bases from J, leaving 14 bases between. In nucleotides, the CDR3 is TGTGCCAGCAGTCCCCGCGTGGAGGGCTATGGCTACACCTTC. It is translated as CASSPRVEGYGYTF.

This clonotype has more than one count but fewer than ten. The chain combines TRBV28 with TRBJ2-7; D remains unclear. Germline lookup yields CDR1 MDHEN and CDR2 SYDVKM. The CDR3 spans 12 residues. V dropped 8 bases and J dropped 2 bases, with 10 bases sitting between them. This CDR3 reads CASRVPPYEQYF. Written as DNA, the CDR3 is TGTGCCAGCCGGGTCCCGCCCTACGAGCAGTACTTC.

This clonotype was counted between two and nine times. The chain joins TRBV24-1 to TRBJ1-2, with D perhaps TRBD1 (6 bases). Trimming shortened V by 5 bases and J by 4 bases, and 10 bases separated the two germline ends. The CDR3 spans 13 residues. Looked up from germline, CDR1 is KGHDR and CDR2 is SFDVKD. The CDR3 nucleotides are TGTGCCACCAGTGTCTCGGACAGCTATGGCTACACCTTC. Translated: CATSVSDSYGYTF.

The V and J genes are TRBV4-3 and TRBJ2-1, with D hard to call. Germline V gene data show CDR1 as LGHNA and CDR2 as YSLEER. Trimming removed 0 bases from V and 1 base from J, with 13 bases in between. This CDR3 spans 17 amino acids. CDR3 nucleotides: TGCGCCAGCAGCCAAGAAAAGGACCAACGGTCCTACAATGAGCAGTTCTTC. It is translated as CASSQEKDQRSYNEQFF.

The rearrangement joins TRBV5-5 to TRBJ2-2; D not resolved. Germline V CDR1 and CDR2: SGHKS, YYEKEE (reference sequence). The V gene lost 2 bases and the J gene lost 1 base, with 6 bases spanning the gap. The CDR3 is made up of 14 amino acids. The CDR3 coding sequence is TGTGCCAGCAGCTTTATCCTGAACACCGGGGAGCTGTTTTTT. It encodes CASSFILNTGELFF.

Only one count was recorded for this clonotype. The chain couples TRBV20-1 to TRBJ2-2, with D possibly being TRBD2 (6 bases). The length of the CDR3 is 15 residues. V lost 2 bases to trimming and J lost 3 bases, with 13 bases between them. Per the germline V gene, CDR1 is DFQATT and CDR2 is SNEGSKA (reference sequence). CDR3 in DNA: TGCAGTGCTAGACGCGCGGGGCGTTACACCGGGGAGCTGTTTTTT. This encodes CSARRAGRYTGELFF.

This clonotype was recorded once. CDR3 in DNA: TGTGCCAGCAGGTATGGGACAGGGGGCGATGGCTACACCTTC. Translation: CASRYGTGGDGYTF. J is TRBJ1-2 and V is TRBV6-6; TRBD1 aligns across 12 bases. Trimming cost V 6 bases and J 6 bases; bases outside gene matches: 5. The CDR3 contains 14 residues. Germline loops: CDR1 MNHNY, CDR2 SVGAGI (reference sequence).

This clonotype came up a few times. The chain recombines TRBV24-1 with TRBJ2-6; a possible D gene is TRBD2 (6 bases). The CDR3 contains 18 residues. With 2 bases removed from V and 0 bases from J, the gap between germline ends came to 13 bases. In germline, CDR1 is KGHDR, CDR2 SFDVKD. The CDR3 reads CATSDYPGLPSGANVLTF. The DNA of the CDR3 is TGTGCCACCAGTGATTACCCGGGACTGCCCTCTGGGGCCAACGTCCTGACTTTC.

This clonotype was seen a handful of times. V gene TRBV5-1 combines with J gene TRBJ2-1; D possibly uses TRBD1 or TRBD2 (5 bases each). Trimming removed 2 bases from V and 7 bases from J, with 13 bases in between. This CDR3 comprises 14 residues. The germline CDR1 and CDR2 sequences are SGHRS and YFSETQ. This chain's CDR3 is CASSFRRGTNEQFF. The CDR3 nucleotides read TGCGCCAGCAGCTTTCGTAGAGGGACGAATGAGCAGTTCTTC.

The V call is TRBV6-2 or TRBV6-3, the J call TRBJ2-5; a possible D gene is TRBD1 (5 bases). CDR3 size: 11 residues. The germline CDR1 and CDR2 sequences are MNHEY and SVGEGT. Trimming removed 4 bases at V and 12 bases at J, with 12 bases between. In DNA, the CDR3 is TGTGCCAGCAGTTCCCGCAGGGTTGAGTACTTC. It yields the protein CASSSRRVEYF.

CDR3 sequence reads: CASSDSHGGETQFF. In DNA, the CDR3 is TGCGCCAGCAGTGATTCCCATGGTGGGGAGACCCAGTTCTTC. The chain couples TRBV10-2 to TRBJ2-1; maybe TRBD2 (5 bases). V lost 3 bases, J lost 13 bases, and 19 bases lay in between. The CDR3 runs 14 residues. The germline CDR1 and CDR2 sequences are WSHSY and SAAADI.

This chain joins TRBV7-2 and TRBJ2-7, with no clear D. The CDR3 sequence is 14 residues long. Trimming pared 3 bases from V and 1 base from J, leaving 10 bases between. CDR1 is SGHTA, CDR2 FQGNSA, per germline. CDR3 nucleotide sequence: TGTGCCAGCAGCTTTTACTCTGAATCCTACGAGCAGTACTTC. This gives the protein CASSFYSESYEQYF.

V gene TRBV18 combines with J gene TRBJ1-2; maybe TRBD1 (6 bases). Germline CDR1 reads KGHSH; CDR2 reads LQKENI. V was pared by 6 bases and J by 7 bases, with 21 bases between. The CDR3 is 15 amino acids. DNA of the CDR3: TGTGCCAGCTCGCCTGCTTACACAGGGAAAAGTGGCTACACCTTC. Translating it yields CASSPAYTGKSGYTF.

V and J are TRBV27 and TRBJ2-7, with D tentatively TRBD2 (6 bases). Germline CDR1 reads MNHEY; CDR2 reads SMNVEV (reference sequence). The CDR3 covers 15 residues. V dropped 5 bases and J dropped 7 bases, with 21 bases sitting between them. CDR3 nucleotide sequence: TGTGCCAGCAGTCCTACGTTGGACTACCCAGGGGAGCAGTACTTC. Translation gives CASSPTLDYPGEQYF.

This clonotype was observed a handful of times. This chain links TRBV20-1 with TRBJ2-1; D perhaps matches TRBD2 (7 bases). Germline lookup yields CDR1 DFQATT and CDR2 SNEGSKA (reference sequence). The CDR3 runs 18 residues. With 3 bases removed from V and 0 bases from J, the gap between germline ends came to 21 bases. This CDR3 is CSASGGPSYLSSYNEQFF. CDR3 DNA sequence: TGCAGTGCTAGCGGGGGGCCCTCCTACTTAAGCTCCTACAATGAGCAGTTCTTC.